The 24 T cell receptor beta chains in this list originate from one sample, sequenced in a study of neurological immune-mediated disorders. TCRdb ran MiXCR on the 5' RACE reads and lists one entry per CDR3 protein. The table shows roughly 65,000 distinct CDR3 sequences, with about 4% occurring only once. Source material: PBMCs. All receptors derive from a man aged 50 to 60 with multiple sclerosis.

This clonotype was picked up many times. The J gene is TRBJ2-5, the V gene TRBV2; D unclear. V was shortened by 5 bases and J by 10 bases, with 11 bases between the two germline ends. Germline CDR1 is SNHLY and CDR2 is FYNNEI. The CDR3 contains 11 residues. The CDR3 reads CASSNNFNQYF. The CDR3 coding sequence is TGTGCCAGCAGTAATAATTTTAACCAGTACTTC.

There are many counts of this clonotype. This sequence joins TRBV24-1 and TRBJ2-2; a possible D gene is TRBD2 (6 bases). This CDR3 is built from 15 residues. The ends were cut back, 4 bases at V and 2 bases at J, with 10 bases in the middle. The germline gives CDR1 KGHDR, CDR2 SFDVKD. CDR3 nucleotide sequence: TGTGCCACCAGTGACAGGGAGGATAACACCGGGGAGCTGTTTTTT. It encodes CATSDREDNTGELFF.

The table lists this clonotype with many counts. CDR3 nucleotide sequence: TGCAGTGCTAGGGGACGCGGGGGCGCAGATACGCAGTATTTT. Protein sequence: CSARGRGGADTQYF. This chain joins TRBV20-1 and TRBJ2-3, with D possibly matching TRBD2 (7 bases). The V end lost 3 bases, the J end lost 4 bases, and 14 bases lay between the germline ends. Germline CDR1 DFQATT, CDR2 SNEGSKA (reference sequence). The CDR3 extends over 14 amino acids.

The chain carries TRBV20-1 and TRBJ2-2; 15 bases are shared with TRBD2. This CDR3 comprises 18 residues. CDR1 DFQATT and CDR2 SNEGSKA come from the germline V gene (reference sequence). V gave up 3 bases and J gave up 4 bases; unmatched junction bases: 9. In DNA, the CDR3 is TGCAGTGCTAGGGGGACTAGCGGGGGGCCCCGAATCACCGGGGAGCTGTTTTTT. This translates into CSARGTSGGPRITGELFF.

This clonotype was seen at least ten times. V usage is TRBV29-1 and J usage is TRBJ2-3; D uncertain. Trimming cost V 3 bases and J 10 bases, with 8 bases left between them. Germline assignment: CDR1 SQVTM and CDR2 ANQGSEA. This CDR3 has 10 amino acids. DNA of the CDR3: TGCAGCGTTGACCCGATCCCGCAGTATTTT. Protein product: CSVDPIPQYF.

This clonotype was recorded a few times. The chain employs TRBV7-8 and TRBJ1-2; D possibly corresponds to TRBD1 (6 bases). The length of the CDR3 is 15 residues. V was trimmed by 4 bases and J by 13 bases, leaving 25 bases between them. Germline values: CDR1 SGHVS, CDR2 FQNEAQ. The CDR3 is CASSSNSGGQGECTF. The CDR3, as DNA: TGTGCCAGCAGCTCGAATTCTGGGGGGCAAGGAGAGTGCACCTTC.

This clonotype came up many times. The V call is TRBV5-6, the J call TRBJ2-2, with a possible D match to TRBD2 (6 bases). CDR1 and CDR2 from the germline V gene are SGHDT and YYEEEE. This CDR3 contains 15 residues. V gave up 6 bases and J gave up 3 bases, with 15 bases separating them. The CDR3 nucleotides read TGTGCCAGCACCTATCGGGGGACCCACACCGGGGAGCTGTTTTTT. It specifies CASTYRGTHTGELFF.

This clonotype was detected ten times or more. This chain connects TRBV20-1 to TRBJ2-3; 8 bases line up with TRBD2. The germline gives CDR1 DFQATT, CDR2 SNEGSKA (reference sequence). V was clipped by 2 bases and J by 2 bases; unmatched bases: 9. This CDR3 is built from 16 residues. The DNA for the CDR3 is TGCAGTGCTAGACCCCAGGGCGGGGGGCTCACAGATACGCAGTATTTT. Its protein is CSARPQGGGLTDTQYF.

This clonotype was recorded at least ten times. The chain carries TRBV5-5 and TRBJ1-1; D is perhaps TRBD1 (5 bases). CDR3 length: 15 residues. Germline-derived CDR1 and CDR2 are SGHKS and YYEKEE (reference sequence). V was cut by 7 bases and J by 0 bases, with 16 bases left in between. This chain's CDR3 is CASRRDPSLNTEAFF. DNA for the CDR3: TGTGCCAGCCGCCGGGACCCTTCGCTGAACACTGAAGCTTTCTTT.

This clonotype has a count of ten or more. This chain links TRBV7-2 with TRBJ2-7; no clear D gene. This CDR3 is 12 amino acids long. With 8 bases removed from V and 0 bases from J, the gap between germline ends came to 8 bases. CDR1 is SGHTA and CDR2 is FQGNSA in the germline V gene. CDR3 bases: TGTGCCAGCGGCGGCCTCTCCTACGAGCAGTACTTC. It specifies CASGGLSYEQYF.

This clonotype was counted many times. The chain carries TRBV10-1 and TRBJ2-1; TRBD1 matches 9 bases. With V trimmed by 5 bases and J by 6 bases, 8 bases remained unmatched. Looked up from germline, CDR1 is WNHNN and CDR2 is SYGVQD (reference sequence). There are 15 residues in the CDR3. Written as DNA, the CDR3 is TGCGCCAGCAGTCTAACCGGGACAGGGATCAATGAGCAGTTCTTC. Protein product: CASSLTGTGINEQFF.

This clonotype was detected only a few times. A clone one base away is much larger, so this may be a read error. The V and J genes are TRBV7-2 and TRBJ1-5; D is unclear. The CDR3 is 15 amino acids. Germline-derived CDR1 and CDR2 are SGHTA and FQGNSA. Written as DNA, the CDR3 is TGTGTCAGCAGCTTGGGGTCTATTAGCAATCAGCCCCAGCATTTT. It encodes CVSSLGSISNQPQHF. Using reference TRBV7-2 and TRBJ1-5 for the parts outside the CDR3, the full variable domain is GAGVSQSPSNKVTEKGKDVELRCDPISGHTALYWYRQSLGQGLEFLIYFQGNSAPDKSGLPSDRFSAERTGGSVSTLTIQRTQQEDSAVYLCVSSLGSISNQPQHFGDGTRLSIL.

This clonotype occurred many times. The chain has TRBV5-1 and TRBJ2-3, with 9 bases that match TRBD1. The germline V gene encodes CDR1 SGHRS and CDR2 YFSETQ. The CDR3 extends over 16 amino acids. V gave up 2 bases and J gave up 4 bases; unmatched junction bases: 8. The CDR3 reads CASSFMGQGTADTQYF. Here the CDR3 DNA reads TGCGCCAGCAGCTTTATGGGACAGGGAACGGCAGATACGCAGTATTTT.

This clonotype was seen ten or more times. V gene TRBV20-1 combines with J gene TRBJ1-1; no definite D call. Germline values: CDR1 DFQATT, CDR2 SNEGSKA (reference sequence). This CDR3 contains 13 residues. The germline V and J ends were trimmed by 6 bases and 1 base, with 12 bases remaining between them. CDR3 loop: CSASDLKNTEAFF. CDR3 sequence (DNA): TGCAGTGCCTCTGATCTAAAGAACACTGAAGCTTTCTTT.

This clonotype came up many times. The chain couples TRBV24-1 to TRBJ2-6, with D perhaps matching TRBD2 (6 bases). This CDR3 contains 14 residues. CDR1 is KGHDR and CDR2 is SFDVKD in the germline V gene. V gave up 9 bases and J gave up 2 bases, with 10 bases separating them. CDR3 region: CATAPGAGANVLTF. The CDR3 DNA follows: TGTGCCACCGCCCCGGGAGCTGGGGCCAACGTCCTGACTTTC.

This clonotype was observed many times. The CDR3 is CASSLDGTGTKNSPLHF. The CDR3, as DNA: TGCGCCAGCAGCTTGGATGGGACAGGGACAAAGAATTCACCCCTCCACTTT. The V gene is TRBV5-1, the J gene TRBJ1-6; TRBD1 matches 9 bases. This CDR3 comprises 17 residues. Per the germline V gene, CDR1 is SGHRS and CDR2 is YFSETQ. With V trimmed by 0 bases and J by 7 bases, 8 bases remained unmatched.

At least ten counts were recorded for this clonotype. The gene calls are TRBV5-1 and TRBJ2-2; unclear D gene. The CDR3 has 16 residues. Trimming stripped 0 bases from V and 0 bases from J, with 9 bases between. The germline gives CDR1 SGHRS, CDR2 YFSETQ. DNA for the CDR3: TGCGCCAGCAGCTTGGGGCGGATAACGAACACCGGGGAGCTGTTTTTT. This sequence encodes CASSLGRITNTGELFF.

The sample holds many counts of this clonotype. The chain joins TRBV29-1 to TRBJ1-3; D may be TRBD1 (6 bases). The V end was cut by 6 bases, the J end by 0 bases, with 12 bases between. Germline CDR1 SQVTM, CDR2 ANQGSEA. This CDR3 spans 14 amino acids. CDR3 loop: CSVYTGLSGNTIYF. The CDR3 coding sequence is TGCAGCGTGTACACAGGGCTCTCTGGAAACACCATATATTTT.

This clonotype was seen ten or more times. The chain carries TRBV12-3 or TRBV12-4 and TRBJ1-1, with 7 positions matching TRBD1. This CDR3 comprises 14 residues. J gave up 6 bases and V 6 bases, and 10 bases lay outside the gene matches. CDR3 protein: CASSPGQVSPEAFF. As DNA, the CDR3 is TGTGCCAGCAGCCCTGGACAGGTATCGCCTGAAGCTTTCTTT.

In this sample, this clonotype turned up many times. This chain links TRBV5-1 with TRBJ2-2; no firm D call. The CDR3 contains 14 residues. V was trimmed by 4 bases and J by 0 bases, leaving 7 bases between them. Germline V CDR1 and CDR2: SGHRS, YFSETQ. The CDR3 reads CASSMAANTGELFF. CDR3 DNA: TGCGCCAGCAGCATGGCCGCGAACACCGGGGAGCTGTTTTTT.

This clonotype turned up a few times. The gene calls are TRBV5-1 and TRBJ2-6; D might be TRBD2 (6 bases). Trimming took off 1 base at V and 3 bases at J, with 17 bases between the two ends. The germline gives CDR1 SGHRS, CDR2 YFSETQ. The CDR3 runs to 18 residues. Here the CDR3 DNA reads TGCGCCAGCAGCTTGACAGCCGGAGGAGGGAGTGGGGCCAACGTCCTGACTTTC. Amino acid sequence: CASSLTAGGGSGANVLTF.

This clonotype was counted at least ten times. V is TRBV6-2 or TRBV6-3 and J is TRBJ2-7; 13 positions match TRBD2. Germline values: CDR1 MNHEY, CDR2 SVGEGT. CDR3 length: 14 amino acids. The V gene end was trimmed by 0 bases and the J gene end by 10 bases; junction bases not matched to a gene: 3. CDR3 in DNA: TGTGCCAGCAGTTACTCGGGGACTAGCGGGGCCCAGTACTTC. It is translated as CASSYSGTSGAQYF.

This clonotype was recorded at least ten times. V and J are TRBV6-2 or TRBV6-3 and TRBJ2-5; D might be TRBD1 (6 bases). V was pared by 2 bases and J by 3 bases, with 10 bases between. This CDR3 spans 14 amino acids. Germline CDR1 and CDR2: MNHEY and SVGEGT. CDR3 protein: CASSYAGTKETQYF. The CDR3 bases are TGTGCCAGCAGTTACGCCGGGACAAAAGAGACCCAGTACTTC.

This clonotype was picked up a small number of times. The rearrangement links TRBV29-1 to TRBJ2-1; a possible D gene is TRBD1 (5 bases). Looked up from germline, CDR1 is SQVTM and CDR2 is ANQGSEA. V was cut by 1 base and J by 5 bases, with 24 bases left in between. CDR3 length: 18 residues. In DNA, the CDR3 is TGCAGCGTTGAAGGCAGGGTTAAGAATACGGTAGTGGACAATGAGCAGTTCTTC. This sequence encodes CSVEGRVKNTVVDNEQFF.